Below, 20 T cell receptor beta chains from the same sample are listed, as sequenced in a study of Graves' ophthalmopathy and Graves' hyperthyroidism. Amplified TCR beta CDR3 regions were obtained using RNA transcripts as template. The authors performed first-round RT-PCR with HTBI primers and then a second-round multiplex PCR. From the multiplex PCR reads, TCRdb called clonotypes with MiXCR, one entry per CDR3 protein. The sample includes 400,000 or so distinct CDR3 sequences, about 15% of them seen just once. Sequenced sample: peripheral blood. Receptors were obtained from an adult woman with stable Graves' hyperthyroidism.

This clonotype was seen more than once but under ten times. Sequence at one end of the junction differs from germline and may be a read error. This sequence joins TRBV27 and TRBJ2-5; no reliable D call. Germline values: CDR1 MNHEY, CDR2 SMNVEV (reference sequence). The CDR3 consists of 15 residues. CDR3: CGSSLFRESQETQYF. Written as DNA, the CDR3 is TGTGGCAGCAGTTTATTTCGAGAATCTCAAGAGACCCAGTACTTC.

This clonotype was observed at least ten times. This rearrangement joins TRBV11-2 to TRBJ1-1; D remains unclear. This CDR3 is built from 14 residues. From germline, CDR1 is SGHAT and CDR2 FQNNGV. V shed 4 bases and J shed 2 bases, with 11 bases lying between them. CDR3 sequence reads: CASSYPRANTEAFF. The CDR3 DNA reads TGTGCCAGCAGCTACCCCCGGGCAAACACTGAAGCTTTCTTT.

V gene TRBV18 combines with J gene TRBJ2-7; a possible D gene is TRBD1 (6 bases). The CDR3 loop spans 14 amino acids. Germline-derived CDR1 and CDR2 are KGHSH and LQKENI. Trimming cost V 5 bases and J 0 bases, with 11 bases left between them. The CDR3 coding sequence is TGTGCCAGCTCATTCGGACAGAGCTCCTACGAGCAGTACTTC. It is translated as CASSFGQSSYEQYF.

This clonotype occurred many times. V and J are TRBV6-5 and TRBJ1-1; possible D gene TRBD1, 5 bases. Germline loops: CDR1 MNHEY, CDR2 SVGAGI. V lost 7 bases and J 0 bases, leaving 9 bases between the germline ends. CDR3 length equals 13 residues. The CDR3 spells CASTQTVNTEAFF. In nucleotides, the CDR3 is TGTGCCAGCACCCAGACAGTGAACACTGAAGCTTTCTTT.

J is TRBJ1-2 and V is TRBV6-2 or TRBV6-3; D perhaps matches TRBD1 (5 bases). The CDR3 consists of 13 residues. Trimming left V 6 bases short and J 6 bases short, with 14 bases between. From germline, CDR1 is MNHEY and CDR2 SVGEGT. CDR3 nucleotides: TGTGCCAGCAGACTGGGGACTCAGGATGGCTACACCTTC. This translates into CASRLGTQDGYTF.

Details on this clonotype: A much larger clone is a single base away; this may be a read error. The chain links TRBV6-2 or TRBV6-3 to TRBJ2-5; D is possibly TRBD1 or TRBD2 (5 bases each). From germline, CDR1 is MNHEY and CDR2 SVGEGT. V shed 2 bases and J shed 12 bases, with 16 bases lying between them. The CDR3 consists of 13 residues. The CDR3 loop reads CASSYDRSEAKYF. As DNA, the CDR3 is TGTGCCAGCAGTTACGACAGATCGGAGGCCAAGTACTTC.

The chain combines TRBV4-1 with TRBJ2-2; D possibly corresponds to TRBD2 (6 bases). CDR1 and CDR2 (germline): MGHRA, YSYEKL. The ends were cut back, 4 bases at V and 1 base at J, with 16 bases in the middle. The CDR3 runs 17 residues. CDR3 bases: TGCGCCAGCAGCCCCATGGCGAGGCGGGAGAACACCGGGGAGCTGTTTTTT. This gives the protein CASSPMARRENTGELFF.

CDR3 nucleotides: TGCGCCAGCAGCCAAGTCCAGGGGGCTTCTGGAAACACCATATATTTT. Its protein is CASSQVQGASGNTIYF. The chain links TRBV4-1 to TRBJ1-3; 8 bases fit TRBD1. Germline CDR1 is MGHRA and CDR2 is YSYEKL. CDR3 length: 16 amino acids. V shed 1 base and J 1 base; nucleotides not matched to a gene: 3.

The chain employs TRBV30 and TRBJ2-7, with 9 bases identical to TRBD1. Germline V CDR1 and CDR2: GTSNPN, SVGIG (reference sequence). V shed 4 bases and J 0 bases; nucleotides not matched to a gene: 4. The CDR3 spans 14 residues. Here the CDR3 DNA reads TGTGCCTGGAATACGGGACAGGGCTCCTACGAGCAGTACTTC. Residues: CAWNTGQGSYEQYF.

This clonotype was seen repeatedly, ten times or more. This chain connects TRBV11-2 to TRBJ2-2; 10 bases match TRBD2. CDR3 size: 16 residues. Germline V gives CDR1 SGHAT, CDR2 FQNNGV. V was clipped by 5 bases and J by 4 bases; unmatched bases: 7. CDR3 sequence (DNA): TGTGCCAGCAGCCAAGGACTAGCGGACCGCACCGGGGAGCTGTTTTTT. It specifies CASSQGLADRTGELFF.

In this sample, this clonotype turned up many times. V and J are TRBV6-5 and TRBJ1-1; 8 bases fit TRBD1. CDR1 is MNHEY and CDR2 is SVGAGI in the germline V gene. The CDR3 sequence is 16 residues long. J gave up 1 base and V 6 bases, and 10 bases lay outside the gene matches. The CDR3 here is CASRVDLTGGNTEAFF. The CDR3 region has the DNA TGTGCCAGCAGGGTCGACCTTACAGGGGGGAACACTGAAGCTTTCTTT.

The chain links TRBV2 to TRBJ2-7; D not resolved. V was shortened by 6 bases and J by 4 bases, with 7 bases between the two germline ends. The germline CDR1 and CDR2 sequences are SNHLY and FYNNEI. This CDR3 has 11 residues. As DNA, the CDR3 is TGTGCCAGCAGGGTCACTTACGAGCAGTACTTC. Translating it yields CASRVTYEQYF.

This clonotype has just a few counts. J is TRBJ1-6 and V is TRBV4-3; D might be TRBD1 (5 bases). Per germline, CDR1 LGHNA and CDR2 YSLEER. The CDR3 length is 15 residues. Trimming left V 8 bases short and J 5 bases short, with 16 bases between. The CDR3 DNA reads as TGCGCCAGCGGGGGTATGGGAGGAGATAATTCACCCCTCCACTTT. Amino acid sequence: CASGGMGGDNSPLHF.

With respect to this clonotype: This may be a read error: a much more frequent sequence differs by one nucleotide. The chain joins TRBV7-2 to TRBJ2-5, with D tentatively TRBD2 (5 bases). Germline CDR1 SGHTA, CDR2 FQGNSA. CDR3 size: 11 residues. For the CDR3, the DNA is TGTTCCAGCAGAGGGTTAGAGACCCAGTACTTC. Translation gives CSSRGLETQYF.

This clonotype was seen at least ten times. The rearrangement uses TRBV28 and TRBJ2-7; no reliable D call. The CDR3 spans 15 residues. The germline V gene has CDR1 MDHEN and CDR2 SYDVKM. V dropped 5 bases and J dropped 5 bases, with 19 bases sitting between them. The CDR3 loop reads CASSPGTVGVDEQYF. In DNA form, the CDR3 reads TGTGCCAGCAGTCCCGGAACCGTTGGGGTCGACGAGCAGTACTTC.

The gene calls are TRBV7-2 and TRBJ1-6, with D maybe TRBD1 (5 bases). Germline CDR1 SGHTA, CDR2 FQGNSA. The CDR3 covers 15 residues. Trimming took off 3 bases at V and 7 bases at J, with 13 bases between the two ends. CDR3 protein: CASSFLTQENSPLHF. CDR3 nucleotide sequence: TGTGCCAGCAGCTTCCTCACACAGGAAAATTCACCCCTCCACTTT.

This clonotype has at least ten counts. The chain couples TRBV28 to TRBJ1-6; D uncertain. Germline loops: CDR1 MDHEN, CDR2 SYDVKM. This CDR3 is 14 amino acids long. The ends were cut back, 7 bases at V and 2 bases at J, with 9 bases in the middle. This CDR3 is CASISGTYNSPLHF. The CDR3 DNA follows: TGTGCCAGCATCTCCGGGACCTATAATTCACCCCTCCACTTT.

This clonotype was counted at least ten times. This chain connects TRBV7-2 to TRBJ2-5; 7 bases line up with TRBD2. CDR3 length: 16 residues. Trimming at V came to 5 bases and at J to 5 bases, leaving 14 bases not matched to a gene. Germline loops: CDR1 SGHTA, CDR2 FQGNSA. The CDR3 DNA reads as TGTGCCAGCAGCCCCCTCCCGGGAGCGGGATGGGAGACCCAGTACTTC. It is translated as CASSPLPGAGWETQYF.

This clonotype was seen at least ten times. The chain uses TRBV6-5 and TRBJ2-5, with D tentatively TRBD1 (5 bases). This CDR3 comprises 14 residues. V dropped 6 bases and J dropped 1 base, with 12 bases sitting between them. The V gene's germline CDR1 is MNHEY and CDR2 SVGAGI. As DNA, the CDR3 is TGTGCCAGCAGAAGACAGAGTATCCAAGAGACCCAGTACTTC. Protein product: CASRRQSIQETQYF.

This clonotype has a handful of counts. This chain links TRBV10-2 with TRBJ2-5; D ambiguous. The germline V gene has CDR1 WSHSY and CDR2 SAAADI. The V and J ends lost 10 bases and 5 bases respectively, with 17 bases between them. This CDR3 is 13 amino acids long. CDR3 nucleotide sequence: TGCGCCACCGCCTCTCCTCTGATGGAGACCCAGTACTTC. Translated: CATASPLMETQYF.